The 19 T cell receptor beta chains in this list originate from one sample, sequenced in a study of cytomegalovirus exposure and HLA in healthy donors. The PCR employed 60 Vbeta primers together with 13 Jbeta primers. The method was immunoSEQ multiplex PCR; TCRdb's version includes in-frame clones alone and lacks a portion of them. This repertoire shows approximately 200,000 clones, around 77% found once; its top ten account for about 1.9%. The sequencing input was PBMCs. These receptors came from a man aged 25 to 40 in good health and CMV-seronegative.

This clone was observed a few times. CDR3 in DNA: TGTGCCAGCGTCCGACAGGGAGCAATGACTGAAGCTTTCTTT. Translating gives CASVRQGAMTEAFF. The gene calls are TRBV6-6 and TRBJ1-1; 7 bases map to TRBD1. The V and J ends lost 8 bases and 5 bases, in that order; junction bases with no gene match: 11. The germline gives CDR1 MNHNY, CDR2 SVGAGI (reference sequence). This CDR3 is built from 14 residues.

A single count supports this clone. CDR3 amino acids: CASTLLAGSTGELFF. The DNA of the CDR3 is TGCGCCAGCACTCTACTAGCGGGGTCCACCGGGGAGCTGTTTTTT. This rearrangement joins TRBV5-1 to TRBJ2-2; 10 bases are a match to TRBD2. Trimming cost V 6 bases and J 4 bases; bases outside gene matches: 6. The CDR3 has 15 amino acids. Germline V gene data show CDR1 as SGHRS and CDR2 as YFSETQ.

The chain combines TRBV18 with TRBJ2-5; D perhaps matches TRBD1 (5 bases). Germline CDR1 reads KGHSH; CDR2 reads LQKENI. Trimming took off 6 bases at V and 1 base at J, with 15 bases between the two ends. CDR3 length: 15 residues. This CDR3 reads CASSQPPGIQETQYF. CDR3 sequence (DNA): TGTGCCAGCTCGCAACCACCAGGGATCCAAGAGACCCAGTACTTC.

V and J are TRBV6-6 and TRBJ1-5, with a weak D call TRBD1 (6 bases). Germline CDR1 reads MNHNY; CDR2 reads SVGAGI (reference sequence). The CDR3 contains 14 residues. Trimming took off 2 bases at V and 4 bases at J, with 9 bases between the two ends. CDR3: CASSYPGANQPQHF. CDR3 coding DNA: TGTGCCAGCAGTTACCCAGGGGCTAATCAGCCCCAGCATTTT.

This chain links TRBV7-9 with TRBJ1-5, with TRBD1 matching over 9 bases. Germline V gene data show CDR1 as SEHNR and CDR2 as FQNEAQ (reference sequence). CDR3 size: 13 residues. The ends lost 7 bases at V and 6 bases at J; junction bases unmatched: 4. DNA of the CDR3: TGTGCCAGCACCGAGACAGGGGGTCAGCCCCAGCATTTT. It yields the protein CASTETGGQPQHF.

This sequence joins TRBV5-4 and TRBJ2-7; TRBD2 agrees at 9 bases. V lost 4 bases, J lost 5 bases, and 10 bases stayed unmatched. This CDR3 has 15 amino acids. Germline V gene sequence: CDR1 SGHNT, CDR2 YYREEE (reference sequence). The CDR3 coding sequence is TGTGCCAGCAGCGCCGGACTAGCGTTGCCTAACGAGCAGTACTTC. Translation: CASSAGLALPNEQYF.

CDR3 in amino acids: CASSKTGGNGELFF. CDR3 nucleotides: TGTGCCAGTAGTAAAACAGGGGGCAACGGGGAGCTGTTTTTT. The V call is TRBV19, the J call TRBJ2-2, with 9 bases that match TRBD1. The CDR3 is 14 residues long. Germline V gene sequence: CDR1 LNHDA, CDR2 SQIVND (reference sequence). V trimming: 4 bases; J trimming: 7 bases; junction bases outside the gene matches: 4.

The rearrangement joins TRBV4-1 to TRBJ1-5, with TRBD1 as a possible D gene (5 bases). The V gene lost 0 bases and the J gene lost 2 bases, with 11 bases spanning the gap. Germline V lookup: CDR1 MGHRA, CDR2 YSYEKL. The CDR3 is 16 amino acids. The CDR3 nucleotides are TGCGCCAGCAGCCAAGACGACAGCCTTGGCAATCAGCCCCAGCATTTT. Its protein is CASSQDDSLGNQPQHF.

V usage is TRBV5-6 and J usage is TRBJ1-5; perhaps TRBD1 as D (6 bases). Trimming cost V 3 bases and J 1 base, with 17 bases left between them. The CDR3 is 17 residues long. Germline-derived CDR1 and CDR2 are SGHDT and YYEEEE. CDR3 sequence reads: CASSSSQQGVSNQPQHF. The CDR3 bases are TGTGCCAGCAGCTCCTCCCAACAGGGAGTGAGCAATCAGCCCCAGCATTTT.

The V and J genes are TRBV5-6 and TRBJ2-3; D possibly corresponds to TRBD1 (6 bases). The CDR3 has 14 residues. Per germline, CDR1 SGHDT and CDR2 YYEEEE. V lost 0 bases and J lost 1, with 6 bases in between. For the CDR3, the DNA is TGTGCCAGCAGCTTGGGGGGGCGCACAGATACGCAGTATTTT. Protein: CASSLGGRTDTQYF.

This clone was seen more than once but under ten times. V usage is TRBV7-9 and J usage is TRBJ2-3, with a tentative D call TRBD1 (5 bases). Germline-derived CDR1 and CDR2 are SEHNR and FQNEAQ (reference sequence). There are 13 residues in the CDR3. V lost 8 bases, J lost 2 bases, and 11 bases lay in between. The CDR3 here is CASSGRNTDTQYF. The CDR3 DNA reads TGTGCCAGCTCAGGGCGAAACACAGATACGCAGTATTTT.

This clone was counted between two and nine times. This sequence joins TRBV6-1 and TRBJ1-1; D call uncertain. Per the germline V gene, CDR1 is MNHNS and CDR2 is SASEGT. The CDR3 extends over 14 amino acids. Trimming removed 8 bases at V and 5 bases at J, with 18 bases between. The CDR3 loop reads CASAQREGGTEAFF. The CDR3, as DNA: TGTGCCAGCGCTCAAAGGGAGGGAGGGACTGAAGCTTTCTTT.

This chain connects TRBV5-1 to TRBJ2-7; 8 bases match TRBD1. The CDR3 runs to 15 residues. Germline trimming cut 2 bases from V and 5 bases from J; bases unmatched to any gene: 9. Germline values: CDR1 SGHRS, CDR2 YFSETQ. CDR3 loop: CASSFRGQGPDEQYF. Here the CDR3 DNA reads TGCGCCAGCAGCTTTAGAGGACAGGGACCCGACGAGCAGTACTTC.

This clone was recorded a few times. The rearrangement uses TRBV30 and TRBJ1-2, with D possibly matching TRBD1 (6 bases). CDR3 size: 12 residues. CDR1 and CDR2 (germline): GTSNPN, SVGIG (reference sequence). Trimming took off 4 bases at V and 7 bases at J, with 13 bases between the two ends. CDR3 sequence reads: CAWIVGAGGYTF. For the CDR3, the DNA is TGTGCCTGGATCGTGGGGGCGGGTGGCTACACCTTC.

The V gene is TRBV28, the J gene TRBJ1-1, with TRBD1 identical over 9 bases. The CDR3 is 17 residues long. The J segment lost 5 bases and the V segment lost 5 bases, leaving 15 bases of the junction unmatched. CDR1 is MDHEN, CDR2 SYDVKM, per germline. The CDR3 spells CASSPYWAGTGWTEAFF. DNA for the CDR3: TGTGCCAGCAGTCCCTATTGGGCCGGGACAGGGTGGACTGAAGCTTTCTTT. Supplemented by reference TRBV28 and TRBJ1-1, the full variable domain reads DVKVTQSSRYLVKRTGEKVFLECVQDMDHENMFWYRQDPGLGLRLIYFSYDVKMKEKGDIPEGYSVSREKKERFSLILESASTNQTSMYLCASSPYWAGTGWTEAFFGQGTRLTVV.

The V call is TRBV18, the J call TRBJ2-6, with a weak D call TRBD2 (5 bases). CDR1 and CDR2 from the germline V gene are KGHSH and LQKENI. The CDR3 extends over 16 amino acids. Trimming shortened V by 0 bases and J by 13 bases, and 19 bases separated the two germline ends. CDR3 DNA sequence: TGTGCCAGCTCACCACCAAGGCCCGGGGAAGCCGGTGTCCTGACTTTC. It encodes CASSPPRPGEAGVLTF.

The J gene is TRBJ1-1, the V gene TRBV19, with D hard to call. The germline CDR1 and CDR2 sequences are LNHDA and SQIVND (reference sequence). The CDR3 sequence is 15 residues long. Between the trimmed V and J ends, which lost 3 bases and 5 bases, there was a span of 16 bases. For the CDR3, the DNA is TGTGCCAGTAGTATCTCTCCGGACTTTCTAACTGAAGCTTTCTTT. Translating gives CASSISPDFLTEAFF. The variable domain in full, with the rest retrieved from reference TRBV19 and TRBJ1-1, is DGGITQSPKYLFRKEGQNVTLSCEQNLNHDAMYWYRQDPGQGLRLIYYSQIVNDFQKGDIAEGYSVSREKKESFPLTVTSAQKNPTAFYLCASSISPDFLTEAFFGQGTRLTVV.

Note on this clone: The junction departs from germline at one end; a sequencing error may be responsible. The chain combines TRBV10-1 with TRBJ1-1; D remains unclear. This CDR3 is built from 15 residues. The V gene's germline CDR1 is WNHNN and CDR2 SYGVQD (reference sequence). The CDR3, as DNA: TGCGCCAGCAGTGAGGACACTCCCCAGAACCCTGAAGCTTTCTTT. Encoded protein: CASSEDTPQNPEAFF.

This clone has only a few counts. This chain joins TRBV5-1 and TRBJ1-1; D perhaps matches TRBD1 (5 bases). This CDR3 has 13 residues. Trimming cost V 3 bases and J 5 bases, with 11 bases left between them. Germline V lookup: CDR1 SGHRS, CDR2 YFSETQ. Here the CDR3 DNA reads TGCGCCAGCAGCTCTATCGGGGGAACTGAAGCTTTCTTT. This sequence encodes CASSSIGGTEAFF.